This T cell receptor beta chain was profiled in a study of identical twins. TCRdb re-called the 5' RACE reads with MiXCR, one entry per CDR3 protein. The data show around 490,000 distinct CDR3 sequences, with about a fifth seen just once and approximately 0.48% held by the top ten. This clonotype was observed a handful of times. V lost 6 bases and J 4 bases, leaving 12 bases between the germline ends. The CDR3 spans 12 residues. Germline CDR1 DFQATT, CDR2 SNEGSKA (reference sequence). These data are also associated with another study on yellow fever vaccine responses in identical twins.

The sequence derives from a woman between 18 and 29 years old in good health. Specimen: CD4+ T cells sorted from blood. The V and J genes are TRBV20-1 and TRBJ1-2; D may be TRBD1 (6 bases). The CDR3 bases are TGCAGTGCAGGGGGGGGGAGCTATGGCTACACCTTC. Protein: CSAGGGSYGYTF.